This TCR beta chain was found in a study of T cell repertoires in cytomegalovirus infection. As to this clonotype: Its antigen is still unknown.

A single record per CDR3 protein comes from TCRdb applying MiXCR to the reads. The sample yields about 500,000 distinct CDR3 sequences, 33% seen once. Germline loops: CDR1 MNHNY, CDR2 SVGAGI (reference sequence). Germline trimming cut 6 bases from V and 2 bases from J; bases unmatched to any gene: 4. The CDR3 has 15 amino acids. The chain combines TRBV6-6 with TRBJ2-5; 12 bases map to TRBD2. The specimen comprised cultured PBMCs, sampled from culture after CMV antigen stimulation. This TCR derives from a human donor in good health (CMV status not recorded). Some clones in this sample may be carry-over from other donors' samples. This CDR3 is CASRDGTSGQETQYF. The CDR3 nucleotides read TGTGCCAGCAGGGATGGGACTAGCGGGCAAGAGACCCAGTACTTC.